This entry concerns a single T cell receptor beta chain. What it binds is unknown. The data stem from a study of cytomegalovirus exposure and HLA in healthy donors. Study-wide points: Later on, an analysis showed TCR association rates differing by HLA locus, with DRB1 the most and HLA-C the fewest. The productive fraction for most TCR beta V segments was about 90% or about 30% in an earlier analysis. TRBV6-2, TRBV6-3 and some other V segments were excluded as indistinguishable.

This CDR3 has 16 residues. Per the germline V gene, CDR1 is LGHNA and CDR2 is YNFKEQ. The PCR ran on 60 Vbeta and 13 Jbeta primers. The repertoire was sequenced with immunoSEQ multiplex PCR; TCRdb's copy has only in-frame clones and lacks some. The table includes 150,000 to 170,000 clones, 79% detected once. The TCR originated in a man in his thirties or forties in good health and CMV-seropositive. Sequencing was performed on PBMCs. The chain links TRBV4-2 to TRBJ2-5; 7 nucleotides agree with TRBD1. The J call may be incorrect, as the DNA end agrees better with TRBJ2-7. Here the CDR3 reads CASSQAPRQGGYEQYF. The CDR3 DNA reads as TGTGCCAGCAGCCAAGCGCCGAGACAGGGTGGCTACGAGCAGTACTTC.